The rows below give T cell receptor beta chains drawn from one sample of a study of cytomegalovirus exposure and HLA in healthy donors. Libraries were prepared by immunoSEQ multiplex PCR; TCRdb keeps only in-frame clonotypes and omits some of them. The sample includes some 200,000 clones, roughly 87% seen only once; the top ten take approximately 0.23%. The sequenced sample consisted of PBMCs. The receptors were gathered from a girl under three years old in good health and CMV-seronegative. Each CDR3 is given with its conserved first and last residue. Each record gives: V gene, D gene, CDR3 length, J gene, clone size, CDR3 protein, CDR3 DNA. D genes are given only for firm matches. Size values are once, few and many counts, or a class for expanded clones, and some rows have none.

TRBV7-9	.	12	TRBJ2-3	.	CASSSTEVAQYF	TGTGCCAGCAGCTCGACAGAGGTTGCGCAGTATTTT
TRBV2	TRBD1	18	TRBJ1-3	.	CASSEVGGRGSSGNTIYF	TGTGCCAGCAGTGAAGTAGGGGGCAGGGGTTCTTCTGGAAACACCATATATTTT
TRBV2	.	16	TRBJ2-1	.	CASSAVAGRSYNEQFF	TGTGCCAGCAGTGCGGTGGCAGGGAGGTCCTACAATGAGCAGTTCTTC
TRBV7-9	.	17	TRBJ1-2	.	CASSLAEVPSTRYGYTF	TGTGCCAGCAGCTTAGCGGAGGTCCCATCTACTCGGTATGGCTACACCTTC
TRBV12-5	.	21	TRBJ1-5	once	CASASLRAGRQRDQGNQPQHF	TGTGCTAGTGCTTCTCTACGGGCGGGACGGCAGAGGGACCAAGGCAATCAGCCCCAGCATTTT
TRBV18	.	14	TRBJ2-7	.	CASSPSTSAYEQYF	TGTGCCAGCTCACCTTCGACTAGTGCCTACGAGCAGTACTTC
TRBV5-1	TRBD1	13	TRBJ1-1	.	CASSRDRVPEAFF	TGCGCCAGCAGCCGGGACAGGGTCCCTGAAGCTTTCTTT
TRBV13	.	15	TRBJ2-7	.	CASSLGGGAHYEQYF	TGTGCCAGCAGCTTAGGCGGGGGTGCCCACTACGAGCAGTACTTC
TRBV27	.	13	TRBJ2-7	.	CASSTRFPYEQYF	TGTGCCAGCAGTACTAGGTTCCCCTACGAGCAGTACTTC
TRBV7-2	TRBD2	14	TRBJ2-1	.	CASSFSGAYNEQFF	TGTGCCAGCAGCTTTAGCGGGGCTTACAATGAGCAGTTCTTC
TRBV6-1	TRBD2	15	TRBJ2-5	.	CASSVGSGRAEAQYF	TGTGCCAGCAGTGTTGGTAGCGGGAGGGCGGAGGCCCAGTACTTC
TRBV30	.	15	TRBJ2-6	.	CAWSVGLSGANVLTF	TGTGCCTGGAGTGTCGGGTTATCTGGGGCCAACGTCCTGACTTTC
TRBV7-9	TRBD1	15	TRBJ2-7	.	CASSRPGQGAYEQYF	TGTGCCAGCAGCCGGCCCGGACAGGGGGCGTACGAGCAGTACTTC
TRBV5-1	TRBD1	13	TRBJ1-1	.	CASSYLQGTEAFF	TGCGCCAGCAGCTACCTACAGGGGACTGAAGCTTTCTTT
TRBV5-1	TRBD2	15	TRBJ2-1	.	CASSLGLADYNEQFF	TGCGCCAGCAGCTTAGGGCTAGCGGACTACAATGAGCAGTTCTTC
TRBV19	.	13	TRBJ1-3	.	CASRGGAGNTIYF	TGTGCCAGTAGAGGCGGGGCTGGAAACACCATATATTTT
TRBV9	TRBD2	15	TRBJ2-7	.	CASSPRTSGSYEQYF	TGTGCCAGCAGCCCCCGGACTAGCGGGAGCTACGAGCAGTACTTC
TRBV27	.	15	TRBJ1-6	.	CASRGGGSYNSPLHF	TGTGCCAGCCGAGGCGGGGGCTCCTATAATTCACCCCTCCACTTT
TRBV18	TRBD1	14	TRBJ1-2	.	CASSQDRGGYGYTF	TGTGCCAGCTCACAGGACAGGGGCGGCTATGGCTACACCTTC
TRBV11-2	.	12	TRBJ2-7	.	CASSPSSYEQYF	TGTGCCAGCAGCCCCTCCTCCTACGAGCAGTACTTC
TRBV11-2	.	16	TRBJ1-4	.	CASSLAGYKANEKLFF	TGTGCCAGCAGCTTAGCCGGGTATAAGGCTAATGAAAAACTGTTTTTT
TRBV7-9	.	17	TRBJ2-5	.	CASSLPRLGGAEETQYF	TGTGCCAGCAGCTTACCGAGGTTAGGGGGGGCTGAGGAGACCCAGTACTTC
TRBV5-4	TRBD2	16	TRBJ2-3	once	CASSTPSGGARDTQYF	TGTGCCAGCAGCACCCCGAGCGGGGGGGCAAGAGATACGCAGTATTTT
TRBV2	.	17	TRBJ2-1	once	CASSLRGASRSYNEQFF	TGTGCCAGCAGTTTGCGTGGAGCTAGCAGATCCTACAATGAGCAGTTCTTC
TRBV13	.	14	TRBJ2-1	.	CASSVGGPRPGQFF	TGTGCCAGCAGCGTGGGGGGACCCAGACCCGGGCAGTTCTTC
TRBV16	.	14	TRBJ2-5	.	CASSQSTSEETQYF	TGTGCCAGCAGCCAATCAACTAGTGAAGAGACCCAGTACTTC
TRBV20-1	.	11	TRBJ2-1	.	CSAFSGNEQFF	TGCAGTGCTTTCAGCGGAAATGAGCAGTTCTTC
TRBV5-1	.	12	TRBJ1-1	.	CASSLRGTEAFF	TGCGCCAGCAGCTTACGAGGGACTGAAGCTTTCTTT
TRBV7-2	.	15	TRBJ2-2	.	CASSLYSLNTGELFF	TGTGCCAGCAGCTTGTATAGCTTGAACACCGGGGAGCTGTTTTTT
TRBV6-6	.	13	TRBJ1-2	.	CASSYLGGYGYTF	TGTGCCAGCAGTTACTTGGGAGGCTATGGCTACACCTTC
TRBV7-6	.	16	TRBJ1-3	.	CASSLVVRGSGNTIYF	TGTGCCAGCAGCTTAGTTGTCAGGGGTTCTGGAAACACCATATATTTT
TRBV13	TRBD2	14	TRBJ2-5	.	CASSFAGGQETQYF	TGTGCCAGCAGCTTCGCGGGGGGCCAAGAGACCCAGTACTTC
TRBV10-3	TRBD2	17	TRBJ2-2	.	CATNARRASGGPGELFF	TGTGCCACCAACGCCCGCCGGGCTAGCGGCGGACCCGGGGAGCTGTTTTTT
TRBV9	TRBD1	17	TRBJ2-7	.	CASSPPFKTGGSNEQYF	TGTGCCAGCAGCCCCCCATTCAAGACAGGGGGCTCGAACGAGCAGTACTTC
TRBV28	TRBD1	16	TRBJ2-2	.	CASSLDRAIFPGELFF	TGTGCCAGCAGTTTAGACAGGGCGATTTTTCCCGGGGAGCTGTTTTTT
TRBV6-1	TRBD2	15	TRBJ2-7	few	CASSELAGGIYEQYF	TGTGCCAGCAGTGAATTAGCGGGGGGAATCTACGAGCAGTACTTC
TRBV4-2	TRBD1	15	TRBJ2-3	.	CASSQEAGGSDTQYF	TGTGCCAGCAGCCAAGAGGCAGGGGGCTCAGATACGCAGTATTTT
TRBV2	.	16	TRBJ1-3	.	CASSWGRLDSGNTIYF	TGTGCCAGCAGTTGGGGCAGGCTTGACTCTGGAAACACCATATATTTT
TRBV7-9	TRBD1	15	TRBJ1-2	.	CASSLAGQGSDGYTF	TGTGCCAGCAGCTTAGCGGGACAGGGAAGCGATGGCTACACCTTC
TRBV20-1	.	11	TRBJ2-1	.	CSATLGNYNVF	TGCAGTGCCACACTAGGCAACTACAACGTCTTC
TRBV6-5	.	14	TRBJ1-5	few	CASSRQNSNQPQHF	TGTGCCAGCAGCCGACAGAATAGCAATCAGCCCCAGCATTTT
TRBV7-9	.	11	TRBJ1-1	.	CASSTNREAFF	TGTGCCAGCAGTACTAACAGGGAAGCTTTCTTT
TRBV5-5	TRBD2	17	TRBJ2-7	.	CASSLASSGSRGYEQYF	TGTGCCAGCAGCTTGGCGTCTAGCGGGAGCAGGGGATACGAGCAGTACTTC
TRBV4-1	.	14	TRBJ1-5	.	CASSQVQGEEPQHF	TGCGCCAGCAGCCAAGTCCAGGGTGAGGAGCCCCAGCATTTT
TRBV5-1	TRBD1	15	TRBJ2-5	.	CASSPQGAYQETQYF	TGCGCCAGCAGCCCACAGGGGGCCTACCAAGAGACCCAGTACTTC
TRBV5-5	.	12	TRBJ1-3	.	CASSLQGNTIYF	TGTGCCAGCAGCTTACAGGGTAACACCATATATTTT
TRBV10-3	TRBD1	14	TRBJ1-2	.	CAIRDRTGLDGYTF	TGTGCCATCAGGGACCGGACAGGACTCGATGGCTACACCTTC
TRBV19	.	15	TRBJ1-1	.	CASRRGIRSNTEAFF	TGTGCCAGTAGGCGAGGGATTCGTTCGAACACTGAAGCTTTCTTT
TRBV7-2	.	15	TRBJ1-4	few	CASSVREAANEKLFF	TGTGCCAGCAGCGTGCGGGAGGCGGCTAATGAAAAACTGTTTTTT
TRBV13	.	14	TRBJ1-1	.	CASSQGGGGAEAFF	TGTGCCAGCAGCCAAGGGGGGGGAGGGGCTGAAGCTTTCTTT
TRBV5-6	TRBD2	15	TRBJ2-2	.	CASRLAGTLTGELFF	TGTGCCAGCAGACTAGCGGGAACACTCACCGGGGAGCTGTTTTTT
TRBV7-2	TRBD2	16	TRBJ2-2	.	CASSLTSDPNTGELFF	TGTGCCAGCAGCTTGACTAGCGACCCGAACACCGGGGAGCTGTTTTTT